The 19 T cell receptor beta chains presented below share a single source sample, sequenced in a study of blood T cell repertoires in COVID-19. Some clones are missing from TCRdb's copy, which holds only in-frame ones; the method was immunoSEQ multiplex PCR. The sample yields about 63,000 clones, less than 80% seen once. The sample comprised peripheral blood. These receptors were taken from a human donor in a cohort sampled during active COVID-19.

The chain uses TRBV28 and TRBJ2-4, with D uncertain. Germline V gene sequence: CDR1 MDHEN, CDR2 SYDVKM. There are 15 residues in the CDR3. V lost 3 bases to trimming and J lost 0 bases, with 9 bases between them. CDR3 sequence reads: CASSLKALAKNIQYF. CDR3 DNA sequence: TGTGCCAGCAGTTTGAAAGCTCTAGCCAAAAACATTCAGTACTTC. The full variable domain, in which reference TRBV28 and TRBJ2-4 provide the parts outside the CDR3, is DVKVTQSSRYLVKRTGEKVFLECVQDMDHENMFWYRQDPGLGLRLIYFSYDVKMKEKGDIPEGYSVSREKKERFSLILESASTNQTSMYLCASSLKALAKNIQYFGAGTRLSVL.

This clone has just a few counts. The V and J genes are TRBV5-4 and TRBJ2-2, with TRBD2 matching over 9 bases. Germline CDR1 and CDR2: SGHNT and YYREEE (reference sequence). The CDR3 sequence is 16 residues long. J lost 1 base, V lost 4 bases, and 5 bases had no gene match. The CDR3 protein is CASSPGTSRNTGELFF. CDR3 coding DNA: TGTGCCAGCAGCCCCGGGACTAGCAGGAACACCGGGGAGCTGTTTTTT.

The genes are TRBV5-6 and TRBJ1-3, with D unclear. The CDR3 contains 16 residues. V was clipped by 1 base and J by 0 bases, with 11 bases between them. Per germline, CDR1 SGHDT and CDR2 YYEEEE. The CDR3 sequence: CASSLRGLRSGNTIYF. The CDR3 coding sequence is TGTGCCAGCAGCTTGCGTGGACTCCGCTCTGGAAACACCATATATTTT.

The J gene is TRBJ2-5, the V gene TRBV27, with 9 bases matching TRBD1. Germline CDR1 is MNHEY and CDR2 is SMNVEV (reference sequence). CDR3 length equals 15 residues. J gave up 6 bases and V 5 bases, and 10 bases lay outside the gene matches. Written as DNA, the CDR3 is TGTGCCAGCAGTGACACAGGACAGGGGCGGCAGACCCAGTACTTC. Protein sequence: CASSDTGQGRQTQYF.

The chain employs TRBV12-3 or TRBV12-4 and TRBJ1-2; D is possibly TRBD1 (5 bases). The V end lost 5 bases, the J end lost 6 bases, and 10 bases lay between the germline ends. CDR3 length equals 12 residues. The CDR3 here is CASSARQHGYTF. The CDR3 nucleotides are TGTGCCAGCAGTGCCCGACAGCATGGCTACACCTTC.

J is TRBJ2-7 and V is TRBV2, with 8 bases aligning to TRBD1. With 7 bases clipped from V and 5 bases from J, the junction kept 10 bases outside the gene matches. CDR1 and CDR2 from the germline V gene are SNHLY and FYNNEI. This CDR3 has 14 amino acids. CDR3 protein: CASNSGTGSHEQYF. The CDR3 bases are TGTGCCAGCAATTCCGGGACAGGTAGCCACGAGCAGTACTTC.

The chain carries TRBV9 and TRBJ2-2; 9 bases align to TRBD2. This CDR3 is 17 amino acids long. Germline V gives CDR1 SGDLS, CDR2 YYNGEE. Trimming removed 3 bases from V and 7 bases from J; junction bases left unmatched: 13. CDR3 coding DNA: TGTGCCAGCAGCGGGGGAGCGGGAGGATGGGTCAGCGGGGAGCTGTTTTTT. Its translation: CASSGGAGGWVSGELFF.

The chain uses TRBV30 and TRBJ1-1; 7 bases map to TRBD1. The V and J ends lost 1 base and 3 bases, in that order; junction bases with no gene match: 5. The CDR3 loop spans 14 amino acids. The V gene's germline CDR1 is GTSNPN and CDR2 SVGIG (reference sequence). The CDR3 is CAWSDRGRYTEAFF. The CDR3 DNA reads as TGTGCCTGGAGTGACAGGGGAAGGTACACTGAAGCTTTCTTT.

This clone was counted only a few times. The chain joins TRBV29-1 to TRBJ2-7; 7 bases agree with TRBD1. CDR3 length: 13 residues. Germline lookup yields CDR1 SQVTM and CDR2 ANQGSEA. V trimming: 6 bases; J trimming: 7 bases; junction bases outside the gene matches: 12. Here the CDR3 DNA reads TGCAGCGTCTCCCCATCACAGGGGCTGGAGCAGTACTTC. This sequence encodes CSVSPSQGLEQYF.

This clone was seen ten or more times. The V and J genes are TRBV27 and TRBJ2-1, with D tentatively TRBD2 (6 bases). Germline values: CDR1 MNHEY, CDR2 SMNVEV (reference sequence). V lost 6 bases and J 0 bases, leaving 12 bases between the germline ends. The CDR3 has 15 amino acids. The CDR3: CASSVISGSYNEQFF. The CDR3 nucleotides read TGTGCCAGCAGCGTGATTAGCGGCTCCTACAATGAGCAGTTCTTC.

The chain employs TRBV7-2 and TRBJ1-3; 12 positions match TRBD1. CDR1 and CDR2 from the germline V gene are SGHTA and FQGNSA. V lost 4 bases, J lost 4 bases, and 8 bases stayed unmatched. CDR3 size: 17 residues. CDR3 loop: CASSSIPGQGAGNTIYF. Here the CDR3 DNA reads TGTGCCAGCAGCTCAATCCCGGGACAGGGGGCCGGAAACACCATATATTTT.

The chain links TRBV5-1 to TRBJ2-1, with 10 bases fitting TRBD1. CDR1 and CDR2 from the germline V gene are SGHRS and YFSETQ. CDR3 length: 15 amino acids. V lost 2 bases, J lost 7 bases, and 6 bases stayed unmatched. The CDR3 bases are TGCGCCAGCAGCTTATATCCGGGACAGGGGAATGAGCAGTTCTTC. The encoded protein is CASSLYPGQGNEQFF.

This clone has a handful of counts. The chain couples TRBV30 to TRBJ2-6; no clear D. V lost 8 bases and J 1 base, leaving 6 bases between the germline ends. The CDR3 extends over 12 amino acids. In germline, CDR1 is GTSNPN, CDR2 SVGIG (reference sequence). CDR3 nucleotides: TGTGCCAGCAATTCTGGGGCCAACGTCCTGACTTTC. This sequence encodes CASNSGANVLTF.

The table lists this clone with a count of one. The chain combines TRBV28 with TRBJ2-4, with TRBD1 as a possible D gene (6 bases). Germline V lookup: CDR1 MDHEN, CDR2 SYDVKM. Trimming removed 5 bases from V and 3 bases from J, with 14 bases in between. This CDR3 region has 15 residues. The CDR3, as DNA: TGTGCCAGCAGTGCCAGGACAGTGGGCAAAAACATTCAGTACTTC. The encoded protein is CASSARTVGKNIQYF.

The CDR3 DNA sequence: TGCGCCAGCAGCGCCCGGGGGGAGGGAACTGAAGCTTTCTTT. Its translation is CASSARGEGTEAFF. J is TRBJ1-1 and V is TRBV5-1; D is perhaps TRBD1 (5 bases). This CDR3 is 14 amino acids long. The germline V gene encodes CDR1 SGHRS and CDR2 YFSETQ. V was pared by 4 bases and J by 5 bases, with 15 bases between.

The genes are TRBV9 and TRBJ1-1; 10 positions agree with TRBD1. The CDR3 extends over 14 amino acids. Germline V gene sequence: CDR1 SGDLS, CDR2 YYNGEE. V shed 3 bases and J 4 bases; nucleotides not matched to a gene: 3. CDR3: CASSDDRGLTEAFF. CDR3 DNA: TGTGCCAGCAGCGACGACAGGGGGCTCACTGAAGCTTTCTTT.

The V gene is TRBV7-9, the J gene TRBJ2-5; 10 nucleotides match TRBD2. The CDR3 covers 15 residues. Trimming removed 3 bases from V and 4 bases from J; junction bases left unmatched: 5. Germline values: CDR1 SEHNR, CDR2 FQNEAQ (reference sequence). The CDR3 spells CASSLASGSAETQYF. CDR3 bases: TGTGCCAGCAGCTTGGCTAGCGGGAGTGCAGAGACCCAGTACTTC.

This chain joins TRBV24-1 and TRBJ2-3, with D perhaps TRBD1 (5 bases). Germline V CDR1 and CDR2: KGHDR, SFDVKD. The CDR3 length is 14 residues. V was cut by 1 base and J by 6 bases, with 10 bases left in between. The CDR3 sequence is CATSDFQGSDTQYF. The CDR3 DNA reads TGTGCCACCAGTGATTTTCAGGGATCGGATACGCAGTATTTT.

This clone appeared a few times. The chain joins TRBV30 to TRBJ1-3; 8 bases align to TRBD1. Trimming at V came to 0 bases and at J to 2 bases, leaving 3 bases not matched to a gene. In germline, CDR1 is GTSNPN, CDR2 SVGIG (reference sequence). The CDR3 runs to 15 residues. DNA of the CDR3: TGTGCCTGGAGTGTAAGGGACAGGACTGGAAACACCATATATTTT. This codes for CAWSVRDRTGNTIYF.